What follows describes a single T cell receptor (beta chain). The CDR3 has 13 residues. V was cut by 0 bases and J by 4 bases, with 6 bases left in between. Germline CDR1 and CDR2: MNHEY and SVGAGI. The source of the sample is a study of blood T cell repertoires in COVID-19. On the study more broadly: T cells, B-cell-depleted T cells, or PBMCs supplied cDNA or gDNA.

Sequencing used immunoSEQ multiplex PCR; TCRdb keeps in-frame clones, though not all of them. Here the sample spans over 450,000 clones, 85% to 90% being singletons. The genes are TRBV6-5 and TRBJ1-1; D call uncertain. The sequence was obtained from a woman between 45 and 60 years old with COVID-19, enrolled during active disease. The sample was peripheral blood. The chain's CDR3 is CASSYSEGTEAFF. The CDR3 DNA follows: TGTGCCAGCAGTTACTCCGAGGGCACTGAAGCTTTCTTT.